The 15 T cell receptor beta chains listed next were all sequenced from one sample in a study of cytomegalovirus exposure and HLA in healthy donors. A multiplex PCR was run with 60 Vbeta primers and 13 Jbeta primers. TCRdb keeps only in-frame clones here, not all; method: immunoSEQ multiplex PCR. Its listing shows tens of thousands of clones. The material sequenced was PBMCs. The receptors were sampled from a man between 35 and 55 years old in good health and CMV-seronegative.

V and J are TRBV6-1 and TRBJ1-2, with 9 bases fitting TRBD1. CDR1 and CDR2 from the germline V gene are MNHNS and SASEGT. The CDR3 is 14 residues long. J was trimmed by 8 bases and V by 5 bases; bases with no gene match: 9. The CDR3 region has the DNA TGTGCCAGCAGTCCCTTAACAGGGGGCCAAGGCTACACCTTC. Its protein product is CASSPLTGGQGYTF.

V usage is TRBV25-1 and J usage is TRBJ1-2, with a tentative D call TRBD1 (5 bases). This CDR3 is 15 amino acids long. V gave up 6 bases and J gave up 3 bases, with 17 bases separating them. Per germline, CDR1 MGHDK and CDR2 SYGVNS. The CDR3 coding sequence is TGTGCCAGCAGCCCCGAAATGACGGGGGACTATGGCTACACCTTC. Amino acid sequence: CASSPEMTGDYGYTF.

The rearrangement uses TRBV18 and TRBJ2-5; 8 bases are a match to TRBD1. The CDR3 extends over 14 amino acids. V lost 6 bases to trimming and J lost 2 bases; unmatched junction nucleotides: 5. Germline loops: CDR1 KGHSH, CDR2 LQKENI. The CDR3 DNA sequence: TGTGCCAGCTCTCAAGGACAGGGACAAGAGACCCAGTACTTC. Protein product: CASSQGQGQETQYF.

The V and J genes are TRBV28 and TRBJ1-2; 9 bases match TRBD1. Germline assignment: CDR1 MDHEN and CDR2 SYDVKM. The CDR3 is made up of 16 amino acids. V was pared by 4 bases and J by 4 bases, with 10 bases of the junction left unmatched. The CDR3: CASSSLLGTGPYGYTF. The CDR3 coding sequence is TGTGCCAGCAGTTCCCTCCTCGGGACAGGGCCCTATGGCTACACCTTC.

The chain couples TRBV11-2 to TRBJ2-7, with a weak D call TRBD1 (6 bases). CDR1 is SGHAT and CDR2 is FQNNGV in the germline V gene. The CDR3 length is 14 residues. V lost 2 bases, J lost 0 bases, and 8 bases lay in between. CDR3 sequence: CASSLQGISYEQYF. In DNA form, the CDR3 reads TGTGCCAGCAGCTTACAGGGGATCTCCTACGAGCAGTACTTC.

CDR3 nucleotide sequence: TGTGCCTCCTGGGGGGATAGCAATCAGCCCCAGCATTTT. It translates to CASWGDSNQPQHF. The gene calls are TRBV6-1 and TRBJ1-5, with D possibly being TRBD1 (5 bases). Germline V lookup: CDR1 MNHNS, CDR2 SASEGT. CDR3 length: 13 residues. V lost 11 bases and J lost 0, with 11 bases in between.

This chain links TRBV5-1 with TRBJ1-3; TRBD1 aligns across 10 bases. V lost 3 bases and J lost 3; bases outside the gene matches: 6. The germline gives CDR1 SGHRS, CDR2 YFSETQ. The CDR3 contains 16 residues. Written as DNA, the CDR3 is TGCGCCAGCAGCTCATGGGGACAGGGGCTTGGAAACACCATATATTTT. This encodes CASSSWGQGLGNTIYF.

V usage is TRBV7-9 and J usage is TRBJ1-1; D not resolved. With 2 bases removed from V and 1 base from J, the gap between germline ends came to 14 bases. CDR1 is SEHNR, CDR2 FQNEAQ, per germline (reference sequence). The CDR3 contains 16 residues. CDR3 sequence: CASSLSITGANTEAFF. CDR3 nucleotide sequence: TGTGCCAGCAGCTTATCAATTACTGGAGCGAACACTGAAGCTTTCTTT. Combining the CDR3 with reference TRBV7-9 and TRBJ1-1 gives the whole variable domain DTGVSQNPRHKITKRGQNVTFRCDPISEHNRLYWYRQTLGQGPEFLTYFQNEAQLEKSRLLSDRFSAERPKGSFSTLEIQRTEQGDSAMYLCASSLSITGANTEAFFGQGTRLTVV.

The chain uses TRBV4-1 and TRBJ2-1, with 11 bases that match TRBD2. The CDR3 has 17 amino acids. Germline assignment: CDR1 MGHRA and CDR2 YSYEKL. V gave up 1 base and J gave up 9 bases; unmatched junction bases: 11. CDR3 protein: CASSQATSGALGVEQFF. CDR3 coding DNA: TGCGCCAGCAGCCAAGCGACTAGCGGGGCCCTCGGGGTTGAGCAGTTCTTC.

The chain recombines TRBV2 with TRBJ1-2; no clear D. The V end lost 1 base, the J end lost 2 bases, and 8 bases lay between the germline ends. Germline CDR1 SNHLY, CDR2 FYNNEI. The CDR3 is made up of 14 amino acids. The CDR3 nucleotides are TGTGCCAGCAGTGAAGATGGCAGGAACTATGGCTACACCTTC. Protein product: CASSEDGRNYGYTF.

The CDR3 sequence: CASSLRRTSGGSYEQYF. As DNA, the CDR3 is TGTGCCAGTAGTCTTCGTCGGACTAGCGGGGGATCCTACGAGCAGTACTTC. This rearrangement joins TRBV19 to TRBJ2-7; 13 bases match TRBD2. This CDR3 has 17 amino acids. The trim removed 5 bases at V and 1 base at J, leaving 8 bases unmatched. Per the germline V gene, CDR1 is LNHDA and CDR2 is SQIVND (reference sequence).

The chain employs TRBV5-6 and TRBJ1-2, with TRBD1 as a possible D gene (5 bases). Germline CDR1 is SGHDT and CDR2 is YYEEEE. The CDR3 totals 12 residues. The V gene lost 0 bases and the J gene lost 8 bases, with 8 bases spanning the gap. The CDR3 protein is CASSLGQRGYTF. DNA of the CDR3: TGTGCCAGCAGCTTGGGACAGCGAGGCTACACCTTC.

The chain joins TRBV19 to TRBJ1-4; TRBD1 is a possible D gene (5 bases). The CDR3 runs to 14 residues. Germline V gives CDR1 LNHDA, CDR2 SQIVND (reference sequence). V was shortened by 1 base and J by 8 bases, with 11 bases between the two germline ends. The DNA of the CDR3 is TGTGCCAGTAGTATAGGACAGACGAACGAAAAACTGTTTTTT. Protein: CASSIGQTNEKLFF.

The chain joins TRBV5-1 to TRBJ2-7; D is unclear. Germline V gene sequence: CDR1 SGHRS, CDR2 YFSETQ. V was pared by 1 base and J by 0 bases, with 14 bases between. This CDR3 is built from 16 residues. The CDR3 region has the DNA TGCGCCAGCAGCTTGCCTGTGGGCAGATTCTCCTACGAGCAGTACTTC. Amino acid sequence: CASSLPVGRFSYEQYF.

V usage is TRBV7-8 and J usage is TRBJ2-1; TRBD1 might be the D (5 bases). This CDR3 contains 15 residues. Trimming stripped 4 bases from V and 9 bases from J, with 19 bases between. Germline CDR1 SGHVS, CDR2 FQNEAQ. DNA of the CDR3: TGTGCCAGCAGCTCTGGGGCAGGGCTGGGGATTGAGCAGTTCTTC. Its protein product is CASSSGAGLGIEQFF.